A selection of T cell receptor beta chains follows, all from one sample in a study of cytomegalovirus exposure and HLA in healthy donors. Here immunoSEQ multiplex PCR was the method, and the copy in TCRdb shows in-frame clones only, minus some. The table lists more than 60,000 clones, over 70% of them singletons. Sequenced material: PBMCs. These TCRs come from a male donor in good health and CMV-seropositive. The CDR3 runs from the conserved cysteine through the conserved F or W. The D gene is left open where the match is weak. Only part of the rows carry a size: once, few, many, or a class if the clone is expanded.

V: TRBV15; J: TRBJ1-6; D: TRBD1; size: .; CDR3: CATSRDLQGQNSPLHF; DNA: TGTGCCACCAGCAGAGATTTACAGGGGCAAAATTCACCCCTCCACTTT
V: TRBV7-2; J: TRBJ1-1; D: TRBD1; size: .; CDR3: CASSLSQGGTEAFF; DNA: TGTGCCAGCAGCTTATCACAGGGGGGCACTGAAGCTTTCTTT
V: TRBV19; J: TRBJ2-5; D: .; size: .; CDR3: CASSIMAQETQYF; DNA: TGTGCCAGTAGTATAATGGCCCAAGAGACCCAGTACTTC
V: TRBV2; J: TRBJ2-1; D: TRBD1; size: .; CDR3: CATPGAGGYEQFF; DNA: TGTGCCACCCCAGGGGCAGGGGGCTATGAGCAGTTCTTC
V: TRBV19; J: TRBJ1-1; D: .; size: .; CDR3: CVAGSFTEAFF; DNA: TGTGTAGCAGGGTCGTTCACTGAAGCTTTCTTT
V: TRBV6-5; J: TRBJ2-1; D: .; size: .; CDR3: CASSWGRNTYNEQFF; DNA: TGTGCCAGCAGTTGGGGCAGAAATACCTACAATGAGCAGTTCTTC
V: TRBV15; J: TRBJ1-6; D: .; size: once; CDR3: CATSRDLASPNSPLHF; DNA: TGTGCCACCAGCAGAGATTTAGCCAGCCCTAATTCACCCCTCCACTTT
V: TRBV7-2; J: TRBJ1-3; D: TRBD1; size: few; CDR3: CASSLSGTGGLRNTIYF; DNA: TGTGCCAGCAGCTTATCCGGGACAGGGGGCCTTAGAAACACCATATATTTT
V: TRBV7-6; J: TRBJ2-1; D: TRBD2; size: .; CDR3: CASAYLAGGPGEQFF; DNA: TGTGCCAGCGCCTATCTAGCGGGGGGGCCGGGTGAGCAGTTCTTC
V: TRBV11-2; J: TRBJ2-2; D: .; size: .; CDR3: CASSLRRDGGELFF; DNA: TGTGCCAGCAGCTTACGCAGGGATGGGGGGGAGCTGTTTTTT
V: TRBV7-9; J: TRBJ2-7; D: TRBD1; size: .; CDR3: CASSQGQGIYEQYF; DNA: TGTGCCAGCAGCCAGGGACAGGGGATCTACGAGCAGTACTTC
V: TRBV15; J: TRBJ1-4; D: .; size: .; CDR3: CATSRGRGKEKLFF; DNA: TGTGCCACCAGCAGAGGTCGCGGGAAAGAAAAACTGTTTTTT
V: TRBV4-2; J: TRBJ2-7; D: .; size: .; CDR3: CASSQEIVYEQYF; DNA: TGTGCCAGCAGCCAAGAGATTGTCTACGAGCAGTACTTC
V: TRBV5-4; J: TRBJ1-1; D: TRBD1; size: few; CDR3: CASSSGLGTGKNTEAFF; DNA: TGTGCCAGCAGCTCGGGTCTCGGGACAGGGAAGAACACTGAAGCTTTCTTT
V: TRBV30; J: TRBJ1-1; D: .; size: once; CDR3: CAWSGGGNTEAFF; DNA: TGTGCCTGGAGTGGGGGGGGGAACACTGAAGCTTTCTTT
V: TRBV2; J: TRBJ1-5; D: TRBD1; size: .; CDR3: CASSQGAIGNQPQHF; DNA: TGTGCCAGCAGCCAGGGGGCTATAGGCAATCAGCCCCAGCATTTT
V: TRBV7-3; J: TRBJ1-1; D: .; size: .; CDR3: CASSHWGQGMPEAFF; DNA: TGTGCCAGCAGTCATTGGGGGCAGGGTATGCCTGAAGCTTTCTTT
V: TRBV10-3; J: TRBJ2-7; D: .; size: few; CDR3: CAISGQGRVREQYF; DNA: TGTGCCATCAGTGGACAGGGGAGGGTTCGCGAGCAGTACTTC
V: TRBV9; J: TRBJ1-2; D: .; size: .; CDR3: CASSVGFGGDYGYTF; DNA: TGTGCCAGCAGCGTAGGCTTCGGGGGGGACTATGGCTACACCTTC
V: TRBV7-2; J: TRBJ2-7; D: .; size: .; CDR3: CASSLAAYEQYF; DNA: TGTGCCAGCAGCTTGGCCGCATACGAGCAGTACTTC
V: TRBV18; J: TRBJ2-1; D: .; size: once; CDR3: CASSPPLADNEQFF; DNA: TGTGCCAGCTCACCACCCTTAGCCGACAATGAGCAGTTCTTC
V: TRBV11-2; J: TRBJ2-7; D: .; size: .; CDR3: CASSLESSGRVTDEQYF; DNA: TGTGCCAGCAGCTTAGAATCATCTGGCAGGGTAACGGACGAGCAGTACTTC
V: TRBV10-3; J: TRBJ1-3; D: TRBD1; size: .; CDR3: CAISELFKGQGYGNTIYF; DNA: TGTGCCATCAGTGAACTATTTAAGGGACAGGGGTACGGAAACACCATATATTTT
V: TRBV2; J: TRBJ1-5; D: .; size: .; CDR3: CASTQATTTGNQPQHF; DNA: TGTGCCAGCACACAGGCCACCACAACAGGCAATCAGCCCCAGCATTTT
V: TRBV4-3; J: TRBJ1-4; D: TRBD1; size: few; CDR3: CASSQDWPGGAGQREKLFF; DNA: TGCGCCAGCAGCCAAGATTGGCCAGGGGGCGCGGGTCAACGTGAAAAACTGTTTTTT
V: TRBV29-1; J: TRBJ2-2; D: .; size: .; CDR3: CSVERAGELFF; DNA: TGCAGCGTTGAACGGGCCGGGGAGCTGTTTTTT
V: TRBV7-3; J: TRBJ1-1; D: TRBD1; size: .; CDR3: CASSRGGVGTGETEAFF; DNA: TGTGCCAGCAGCAGGGGCGGTGTGGGGACAGGGGAGACTGAAGCTTTCTTT
V: TRBV6-1; J: TRBJ1-6; D: .; size: .; CDR3: CASSEDSSSYNSPLHF; DNA: TGTGCCAGCAGTGAGGACAGTAGCTCCTATAATTCACCCCTCCACTTT
V: TRBV7-3; J: TRBJ1-1; D: .; size: .; CDR3: CASSPQGIAEAFF; DNA: TGTGCCAGCAGCCCGCAGGGGATCGCTGAAGCTTTCTTT
V: TRBV6-6; J: TRBJ2-7; D: TRBD2; size: .; CDR3: CASSSLAGATYEQYF; DNA: TGTGCCAGCAGTTCTTTAGCGGGGGCCACCTACGAGCAGTACTTC
V: TRBV7-6; J: TRBJ1-2; D: .; size: .; CDR3: CASSLAAGDLKDGYTF; DNA: TGTGCCAGCAGCTTAGCTGCAGGGGACCTCAAGGATGGCTACACCTTC
V: TRBV27; J: TRBJ1-5; D: TRBD1; size: .; CDR3: CAIGQVSNQPQHF; DNA: TGTGCCATCGGACAGGTTAGCAATCAGCCCCAGCATTTT
V: TRBV15; J: TRBJ1-1; D: .; size: .; CDR3: CATSRDVSVSEAFF; DNA: TGTGCCACCAGCAGAGATGTGTCGGTTTCTGAAGCTTTCTTT
V: TRBV2; J: TRBJ2-3; D: TRBD1; size: .; CDR3: CATKDRGGTDTQYF; DNA: TGTGCCACCAAGGACAGGGGAGGCACAGATACGCAGTATTTT
V: TRBV29-1; J: TRBJ1-1; D: .; size: .; CDR3: CSVWGQLNTEAFF; DNA: TGCAGCGTATGGGGACAACTGAACACTGAAGCTTTCTTT
V: TRBV9; J: TRBJ1-1; D: .; size: .; CDR3: CASTVGHGTEAFF; DNA: TGTGCCAGCACCGTGGGACATGGCACTGAAGCTTTCTTT
V: TRBV9; J: TRBJ2-2; D: .; size: .; CDR3: CASRRGNGELFF; DNA: TGTGCCAGCAGAAGGGGGAACGGGGAGCTGTTTTTT
V: TRBV7-6; J: TRBJ2-5; D: .; size: .; CDR3: CASSLAGSGETQYF; DNA: TGTGCCAGCAGCTTAGCAGGGAGCGGAGAGACCCAGTACTTC
V: TRBV9; J: TRBJ2-3; D: .; size: .; CDR3: CASSGRLVNTQYF; DNA: TGTGCCAGCAGCGGCCGACTGGTGAATACGCAGTATTTT
V: TRBV4-2; J: TRBJ2-3; D: .; size: .; CDR3: CASSQDLPGGGTQYF; DNA: TGTGCCAGCAGCCAAGACCTCCCAGGGGGAGGTACGCAGTATTTT
V: TRBV2; J: TRBJ2-7; D: .; size: few; CDR3: CAWGLEAYEQYF; DNA: TGTGCCTGGGGGCTCGAGGCGTACGAGCAGTACTTC
V: TRBV5-6; J: TRBJ2-7; D: TRBD1; size: .; CDR3: CASSFLPLEGTGGAEQYF; DNA: TGTGCCAGCAGCTTCCTCCCCCTCGAGGGGACAGGGGGCGCCGAGCAGTACTTC
V: TRBV19; J: TRBJ1-1; D: .; size: once; CDR3: CASSIWSKNTEAFF; DNA: TGTGCCAGTAGTATTTGGAGCAAGAACACTGAAGCTTTCTTT
V: TRBV19; J: TRBJ2-1; D: TRBD2; size: .; CDR3: CASSPSGLAYYNEQFF; DNA: TGTGCCAGTAGTCCCTCGGGACTAGCGTACTACAATGAGCAGTTCTTC
V: TRBV7-2; J: TRBJ1-6; D: .; size: few; CDR3: CASSLAPGYNSPLHF; DNA: TGTGCCAGCAGCTTAGCGCCAGGGTATAATTCACCCCTCCACTTT
V: TRBV5-4; J: TRBJ2-1; D: TRBD2; size: .; CDR3: CASSSTGLAGGLKFF; DNA: TGTGCCAGCAGCTCGACGGGACTAGCGGGGGGGCTTAAGTTCTTC
V: TRBV13; J: TRBJ1-3; D: .; size: .; CDR3: CASSLVLEEGNTIYF; DNA: TGTGCCAGCAGCTTAGTGCTGGAGGAGGGAAACACCATATATTTT
V: TRBV6-6; J: TRBJ2-1; D: TRBD1; size: .; CDR3: CASSLYRGSYNEQFF; DNA: TGTGCCAGCAGCCTTTACAGGGGCTCCTACAATGAGCAGTTCTTC
V: TRBV5-6; J: TRBJ1-2; D: .; size: few; CDR3: CASSLGSGEAYGYTF; DNA: TGTGCCAGCAGCTTGGGGTCGGGGGAAGCTTATGGCTACACCTTC
V: TRBV4-3; J: TRBJ2-1; D: TRBD2; size: once; CDR3: CASSQERPGGAFYNEQFF; DNA: TGCGCCAGCAGCCAAGAGAGACCGGGGGGGGCATTCTACAATGAGCAGTTCTTC
V: TRBV15; J: TRBJ2-7; D: .; size: .; CDR3: CATSPRGGRAYEQYF; DNA: TGTGCCACCAGCCCCCGGGGAGGTCGGGCCTACGAGCAGTACTTC
V: TRBV7-9; J: TRBJ2-7; D: TRBD2; size: .; CDR3: CASSLGEGGSYEQYF; DNA: TGTGCCAGCAGCTTAGGCGAGGGAGGGTCCTACGAGCAGTACTTC
V: TRBV9; J: TRBJ2-7; D: .; size: .; CDR3: CASSVRDSIYEQYF; DNA: TGTGCCAGCAGCGTCCGGGATTCCATCTACGAGCAGTACTTC